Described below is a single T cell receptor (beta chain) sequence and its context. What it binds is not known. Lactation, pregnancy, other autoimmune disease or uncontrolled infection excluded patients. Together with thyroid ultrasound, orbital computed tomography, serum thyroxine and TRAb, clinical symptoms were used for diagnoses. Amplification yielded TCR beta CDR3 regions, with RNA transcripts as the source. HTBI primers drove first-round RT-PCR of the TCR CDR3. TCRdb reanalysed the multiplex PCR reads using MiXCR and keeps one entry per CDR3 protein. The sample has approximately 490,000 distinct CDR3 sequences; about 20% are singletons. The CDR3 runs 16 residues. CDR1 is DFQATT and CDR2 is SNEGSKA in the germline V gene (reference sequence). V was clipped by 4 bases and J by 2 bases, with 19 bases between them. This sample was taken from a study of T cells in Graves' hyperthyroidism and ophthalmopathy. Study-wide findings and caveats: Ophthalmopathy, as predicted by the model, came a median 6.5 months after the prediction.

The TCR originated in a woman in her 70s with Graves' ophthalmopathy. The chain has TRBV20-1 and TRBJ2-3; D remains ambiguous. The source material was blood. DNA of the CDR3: TGCAGTGCTAAAACCTGGGCCCGAACAACCACAGATACGCAGTATTTT. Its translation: CSAKTWARTTTDTQYF.